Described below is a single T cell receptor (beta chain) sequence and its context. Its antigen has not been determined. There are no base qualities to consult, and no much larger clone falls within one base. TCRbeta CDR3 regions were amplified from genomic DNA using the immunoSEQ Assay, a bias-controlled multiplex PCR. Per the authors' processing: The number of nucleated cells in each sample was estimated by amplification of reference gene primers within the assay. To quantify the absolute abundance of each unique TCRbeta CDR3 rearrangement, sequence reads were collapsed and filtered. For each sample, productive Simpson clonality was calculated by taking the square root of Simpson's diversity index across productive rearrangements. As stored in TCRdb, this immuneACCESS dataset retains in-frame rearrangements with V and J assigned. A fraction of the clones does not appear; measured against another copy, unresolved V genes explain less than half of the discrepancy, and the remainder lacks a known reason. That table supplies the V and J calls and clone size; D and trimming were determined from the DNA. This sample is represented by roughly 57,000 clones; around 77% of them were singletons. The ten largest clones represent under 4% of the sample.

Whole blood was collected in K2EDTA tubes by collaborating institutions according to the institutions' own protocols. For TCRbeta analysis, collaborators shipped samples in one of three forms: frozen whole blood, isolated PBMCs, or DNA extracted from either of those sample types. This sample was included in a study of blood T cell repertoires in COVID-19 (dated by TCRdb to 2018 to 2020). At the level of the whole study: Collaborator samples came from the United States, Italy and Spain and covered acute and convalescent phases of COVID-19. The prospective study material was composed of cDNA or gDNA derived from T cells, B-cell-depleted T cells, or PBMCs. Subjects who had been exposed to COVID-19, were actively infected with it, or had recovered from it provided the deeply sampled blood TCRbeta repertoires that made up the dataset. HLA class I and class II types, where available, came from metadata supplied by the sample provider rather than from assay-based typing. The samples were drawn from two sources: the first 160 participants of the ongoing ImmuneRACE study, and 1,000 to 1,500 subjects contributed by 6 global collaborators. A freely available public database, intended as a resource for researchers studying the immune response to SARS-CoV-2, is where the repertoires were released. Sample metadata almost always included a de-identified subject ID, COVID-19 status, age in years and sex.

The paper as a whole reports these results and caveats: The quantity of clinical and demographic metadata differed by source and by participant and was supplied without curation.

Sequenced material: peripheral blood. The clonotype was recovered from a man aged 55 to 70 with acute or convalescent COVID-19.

In nucleotides, the sequence is TGTGCCAGCCGGCGGGGGAGCTCTGGAAACACCATATATTTT. This encodes CASRRGSSGNTIYF. Recombination joined TRBV18 with TRBJ1-3; TRBD1 could be the D gene, as 5 bases match. The CDR3 runs 14 amino acids, cysteine and phenylalanine included. Only CDR3 DNA remains: 42 bases, in frame from the first base. V is reduced by 8 bases and J by 0 bases, leaving a spacing of 11 bases between them. According to the germline V gene, CDR1 reads KGHSH and CDR2 reads LQKENI.